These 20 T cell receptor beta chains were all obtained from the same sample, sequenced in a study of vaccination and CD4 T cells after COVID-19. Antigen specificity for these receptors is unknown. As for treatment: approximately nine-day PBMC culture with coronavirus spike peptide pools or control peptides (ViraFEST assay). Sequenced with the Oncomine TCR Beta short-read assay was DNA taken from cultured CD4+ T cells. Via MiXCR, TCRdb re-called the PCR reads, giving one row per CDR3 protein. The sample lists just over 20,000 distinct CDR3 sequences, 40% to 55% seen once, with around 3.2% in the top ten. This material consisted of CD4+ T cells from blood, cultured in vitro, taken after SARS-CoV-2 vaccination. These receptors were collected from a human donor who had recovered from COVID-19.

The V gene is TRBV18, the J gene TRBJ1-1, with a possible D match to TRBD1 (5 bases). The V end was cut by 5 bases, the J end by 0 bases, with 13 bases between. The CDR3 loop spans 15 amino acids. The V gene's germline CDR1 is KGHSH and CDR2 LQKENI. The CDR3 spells CASSGTGDMNTEAFF. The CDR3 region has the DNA TGTGCCAGCTCAGGGACGGGGGATATGAACACTGAAGCTTTCTTT.

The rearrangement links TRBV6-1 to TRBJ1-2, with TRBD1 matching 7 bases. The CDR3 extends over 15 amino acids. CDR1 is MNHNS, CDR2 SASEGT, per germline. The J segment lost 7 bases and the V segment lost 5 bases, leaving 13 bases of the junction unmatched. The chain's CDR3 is CASSRQDRVMSGYTF. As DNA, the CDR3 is TGTGCCAGCAGTCGACAAGACAGGGTGATGAGTGGCTACACCTTC.

CDR3 DNA sequence: TGTGCCACTACCACCGGGGGCCAAGAGACCCAGTACTTC. Residues: CATTTGGQETQYF. The chain couples TRBV11-3 to TRBJ2-5, with D maybe TRBD2 (6 bases). Germline values: CDR1 SGHNT, CDR2 YENEEA. Trimming cost V 10 bases and J 1 base, with 13 bases left between them. The CDR3 extends over 13 amino acids.

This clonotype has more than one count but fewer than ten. CDR3 DNA sequence: TGCAGTGGACTAGCGGGAGGGCCGGATACGCAGTATTTT. This sequence encodes CSGLAGGPDTQYF. The chain carries TRBV20-1 and TRBJ2-3, with 14 bases fitting TRBD2. The CDR3 is 13 amino acids. V shed 7 bases and J 6 bases; nucleotides not matched to a gene: 3. CDR1 and CDR2 from the germline V gene are DFQATT and SNEGSKA (reference sequence).

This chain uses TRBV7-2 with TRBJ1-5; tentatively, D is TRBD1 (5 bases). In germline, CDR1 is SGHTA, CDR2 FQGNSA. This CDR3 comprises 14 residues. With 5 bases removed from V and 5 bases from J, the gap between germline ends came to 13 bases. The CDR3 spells CASSVQGGDQPQHF. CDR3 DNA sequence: TGTGCCAGCAGCGTCCAGGGAGGGGATCAGCCCCAGCATTTT.

The DNA of the CDR3 is TGTGCCAGCAGCTTATTTTCGTCCACAGATACGCAGTATTTT. Its protein is CASSLFSSTDTQYF. This chain joins TRBV7-2 and TRBJ2-3; D is unresolved. The germline CDR1 and CDR2 sequences are SGHTA and FQGNSA. V lost 2 bases and J 2 bases, leaving 8 bases between the germline ends. This CDR3 region has 14 residues.

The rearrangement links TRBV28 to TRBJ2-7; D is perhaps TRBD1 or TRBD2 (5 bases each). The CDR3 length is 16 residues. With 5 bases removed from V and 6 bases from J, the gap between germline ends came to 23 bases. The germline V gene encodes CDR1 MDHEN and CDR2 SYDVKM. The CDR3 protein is CASSGRIRGPLPEQYF. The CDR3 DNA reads TGTGCCAGCAGTGGGCGGATTCGGGGACCCCTTCCCGAGCAGTACTTC.

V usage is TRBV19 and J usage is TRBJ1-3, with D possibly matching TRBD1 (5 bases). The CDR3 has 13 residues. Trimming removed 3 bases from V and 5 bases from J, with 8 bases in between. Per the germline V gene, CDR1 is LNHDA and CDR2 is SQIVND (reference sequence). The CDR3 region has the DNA TGTGCCAGTAGTATGGACAAGAGAAACACCATATATTTT. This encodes CASSMDKRNTIYF.

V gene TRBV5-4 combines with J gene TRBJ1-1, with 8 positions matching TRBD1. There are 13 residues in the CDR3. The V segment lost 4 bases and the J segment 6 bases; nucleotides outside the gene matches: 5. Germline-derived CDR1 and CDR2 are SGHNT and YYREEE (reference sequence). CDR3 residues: CASSPDRDSEAFF. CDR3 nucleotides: TGTGCCAGCAGCCCGGACAGGGATTCTGAAGCTTTCTTT.

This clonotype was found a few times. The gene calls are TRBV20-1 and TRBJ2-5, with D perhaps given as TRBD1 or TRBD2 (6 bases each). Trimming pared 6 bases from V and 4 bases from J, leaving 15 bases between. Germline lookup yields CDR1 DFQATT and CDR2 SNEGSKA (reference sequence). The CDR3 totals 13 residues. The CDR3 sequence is CSARVEGGETQYF. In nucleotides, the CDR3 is TGCAGTGCCAGGGTCGAGGGGGGAGAGACCCAGTACTTC.

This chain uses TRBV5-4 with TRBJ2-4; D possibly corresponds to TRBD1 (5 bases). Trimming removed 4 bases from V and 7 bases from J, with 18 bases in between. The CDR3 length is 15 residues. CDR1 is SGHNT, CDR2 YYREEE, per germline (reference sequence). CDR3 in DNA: TGTGCCAGCAGCGCAAAGACAGCCCCTGAGAACATTCAGTACTTC. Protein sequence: CASSAKTAPENIQYF.

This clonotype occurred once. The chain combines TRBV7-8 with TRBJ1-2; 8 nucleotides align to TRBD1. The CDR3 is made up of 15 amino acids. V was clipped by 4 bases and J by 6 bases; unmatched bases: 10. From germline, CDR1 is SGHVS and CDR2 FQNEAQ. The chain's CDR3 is CASSYTRTGKDGYTF. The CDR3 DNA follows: TGTGCCAGCAGCTATACCAGGACAGGGAAGGATGGCTACACCTTC.

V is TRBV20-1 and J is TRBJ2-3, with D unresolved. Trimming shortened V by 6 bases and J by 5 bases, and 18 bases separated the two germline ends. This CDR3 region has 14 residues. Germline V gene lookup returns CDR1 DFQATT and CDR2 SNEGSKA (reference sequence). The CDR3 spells CSANGRREVDTQYF. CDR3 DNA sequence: TGCAGTGCCAATGGAAGGAGAGAAGTAGATACGCAGTATTTT.

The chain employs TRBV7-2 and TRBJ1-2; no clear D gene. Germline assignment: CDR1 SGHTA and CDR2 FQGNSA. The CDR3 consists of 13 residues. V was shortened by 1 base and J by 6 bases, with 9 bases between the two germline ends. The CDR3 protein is CASSLETVHGYTF. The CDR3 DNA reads TGTGCCAGCAGCTTAGAAACAGTCCATGGCTACACCTTC. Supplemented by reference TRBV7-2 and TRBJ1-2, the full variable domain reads GAGVSQSPSNKVTEKGKDVELRCDPISGHTALYWYRQSLGQGLEFLIYFQGNSAPDKSGLPSDRFSAERTGGSVSTLTIQRTQQEDSAVYLCASSLETVHGYTFGSGTRLTVV.

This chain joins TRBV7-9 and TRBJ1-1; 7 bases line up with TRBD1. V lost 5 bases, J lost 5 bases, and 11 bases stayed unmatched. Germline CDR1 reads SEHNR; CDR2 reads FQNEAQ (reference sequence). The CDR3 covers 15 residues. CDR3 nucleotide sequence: TGTGCCAGCAGCGCCCCGGGACAGTCACCTACTGAAGCTTTCTTT. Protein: CASSAPGQSPTEAFF.

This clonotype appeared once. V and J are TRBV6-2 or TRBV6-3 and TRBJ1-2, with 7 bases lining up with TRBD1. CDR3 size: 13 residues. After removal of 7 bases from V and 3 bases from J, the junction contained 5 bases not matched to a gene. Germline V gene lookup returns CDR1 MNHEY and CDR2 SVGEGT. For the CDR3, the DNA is TGTGCCAGCACAGGGGGTCAGGACTATGGCTACACCTTC. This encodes CASTGGQDYGYTF.

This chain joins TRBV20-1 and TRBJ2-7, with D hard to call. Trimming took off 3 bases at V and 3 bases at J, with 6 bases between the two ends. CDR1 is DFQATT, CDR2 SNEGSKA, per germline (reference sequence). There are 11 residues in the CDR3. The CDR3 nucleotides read TGCAGTGCTAGGGCCGGCTACGAGCAGTACTTC. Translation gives CSARAGYEQYF.

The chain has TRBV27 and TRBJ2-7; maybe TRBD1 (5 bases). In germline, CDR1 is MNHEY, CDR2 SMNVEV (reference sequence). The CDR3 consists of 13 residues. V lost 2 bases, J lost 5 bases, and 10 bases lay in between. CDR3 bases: TGTGCCAGCAGTTTAGAGGTAGGGGACGAGCAGTACTTC. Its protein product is CASSLEVGDEQYF.

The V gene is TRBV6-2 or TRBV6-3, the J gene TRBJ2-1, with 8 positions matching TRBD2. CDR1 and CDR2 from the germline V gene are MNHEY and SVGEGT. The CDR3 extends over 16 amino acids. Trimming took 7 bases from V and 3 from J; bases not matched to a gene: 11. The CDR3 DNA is TGTGCCAGCAAGGGAACTAGCGGTGATTTCTACAATGAGCAGTTCTTC. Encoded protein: CASKGTSGDFYNEQFF.

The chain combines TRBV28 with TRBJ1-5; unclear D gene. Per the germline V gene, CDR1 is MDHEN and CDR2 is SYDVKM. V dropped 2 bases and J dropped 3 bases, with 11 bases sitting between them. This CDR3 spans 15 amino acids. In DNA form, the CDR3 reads TGTGCCAGCAGTTTAGCCGACCGCCCCAATCAGCCCCAGCATTTT. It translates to CASSLADRPNQPQHF.